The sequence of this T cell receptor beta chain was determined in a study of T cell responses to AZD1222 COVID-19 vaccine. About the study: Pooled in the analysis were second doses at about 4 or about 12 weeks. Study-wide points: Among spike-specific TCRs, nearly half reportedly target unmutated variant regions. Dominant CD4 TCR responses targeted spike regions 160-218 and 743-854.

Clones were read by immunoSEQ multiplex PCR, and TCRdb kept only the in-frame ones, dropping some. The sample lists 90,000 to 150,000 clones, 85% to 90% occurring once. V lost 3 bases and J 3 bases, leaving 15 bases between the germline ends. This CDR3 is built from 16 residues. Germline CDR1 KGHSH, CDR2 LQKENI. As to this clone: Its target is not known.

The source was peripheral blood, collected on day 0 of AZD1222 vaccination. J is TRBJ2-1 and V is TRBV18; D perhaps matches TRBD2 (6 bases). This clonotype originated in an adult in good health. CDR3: CASSPSGSGYYNEQFF. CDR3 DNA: TGTGCCAGCTCACCCTCCGGCAGCGGGTACTACAATGAGCAGTTCTTC. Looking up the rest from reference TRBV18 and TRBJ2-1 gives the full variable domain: NAGVMQNPRHLVRRRGQEARLRCSPMKGHSHVYWYRQLPEEGLKFMVYLQKENIIDESGMPKERFSAEFPKEGPSILRIQQVVRGDSAAYFCASSPSGSGYYNEQFFGPGTRLTVL.